This is a list of T cell receptor beta chains from one sample in a study of blood T cell repertoires in COVID-19. Measured with immunoSEQ multiplex PCR; TCRdb has only the in-frame clones, and not every one. The table shows 110,000 to 150,000 clones, with roughly 85% occurring only once. Sequenced input: peripheral blood. The receptors were sampled from a man in his 60s with acute or convalescent COVID-19. The CDR3 runs from the conserved cysteine through the conserved F or W.

v_call,j_call,cdr3_aa
TRBV5-4,TRBJ2-3,CASSYGDTQYF
TRBV10-3,TRBJ2-3,CAISESRGFSTDTQYF
TRBV4-3,TRBJ2-6,CASSQEFSGTRSGANVLTF
TRBV11-2,TRBJ1-4,CASSLAPGGNEKLFF
TRBV9,TRBJ2-3,CASGASASSTDTQYF
TRBV7-9,TRBJ2-3,CASSPSLSTDTQYF
TRBV19,TRBJ1-5,CASSIIRAGQPQHF
TRBV10-3,TRBJ1-2,CAISESQTGWDGYTF
TRBV5-1,TRBJ1-1,CASSGRQGVGTEAFF
TRBV5-1,TRBJ2-2,CASSSLVGSGTGELFF
TRBV19,TRBJ1-3,CASRTGGISGNTIYF
TRBV5-6,TRBJ2-3,CASSDDRADTQYF
TRBV28,TRBJ2-7,CASSSPGQAAYEQYF
TRBV6-5,TRBJ1-5,CASSPAGSNQPQHF